A selection of T cell receptor beta chains follows, all from one sample in a study of siplizumab effects on memory and regulatory T cells. Clones were sequenced by immunoSEQ multiplex PCR, and TCRdb holds only the in-frame ones, with some missing. Of some 120,000 clones in the sample, roughly 94% were seen once. The material sequenced was non-Treg CD4+ T cells sorted from blood. The receptors were sampled from a human donor in good health. Both conserved end residues are part of each CDR3. Each record gives: V gene, D gene, J gene, clone size, CDR3 protein, CDR3 DNA. A D gene is named only where the DNA matches it firmly. Size tells how often a clone was seen (once, few, many) or the class of an expanded clone, and some rows leave it out.

TRBV5-6	TRBD1	TRBJ2-7	-	CASSPGTGGLHEQYF	TGTGCCAGCAGCCCCGGGACAGGGGGCCTCCACGAGCAGTACTTC
TRBV11-3	-	TRBJ2-6	few	CASSSGDSGANVLTF	TGTGCCAGCAGTTCGGGTGACTCTGGGGCCAACGTCCTGACTTTC
TRBV7-7	TRBD1	TRBJ2-5	-	CASSVGTEETQYF	TGTGCCAGCAGCGTGGGGACAGAAGAGACCCAGTACTTC
TRBV15	-	TRBJ2-7	-	CATSRDHGGEQYF	TGTGCCACCAGCAGAGATCACGGTGGCGAGCAGTACTTC
TRBV19	-	TRBJ2-2	-	CASSKDINTGELFF	TGTGCCAGTAGTAAGGACATTAACACCGGGGAGCTGTTTTTT
TRBV27	-	TRBJ2-3	-	CASSLSAGGSTDTQYF	TGTGCCAGCAGTCTTAGCGCGGGTGGGTCCACAGATACGCAGTATTTT
TRBV7-2	TRBD1	TRBJ2-3	-	CASTRDRGTDTQYF	TGTGCCAGCACCAGGGACAGGGGCACAGATACGCAGTATTTT
TRBV5-6	-	TRBJ2-5	-	CASSPEPGRQETQYF	TGTGCCAGCAGCCCAGAGCCCGGGAGACAAGAGACCCAGTACTTC
TRBV6-1	-	TRBJ2-3	-	CASESMTTDTQYF	TGTGCCAGCGAGTCAATGACCACAGATACGCAGTATTTT
TRBV18	-	TRBJ2-5	-	CASSPGPDTHGETQYF	TGTGCCAGCTCACCCGGTCCGGACACCCATGGGGAGACCCAGTACTTC
TRBV7-9	TRBD1	TRBJ1-4	-	CASSLGQGATNEKLFF	TGTGCCAGCAGCTTAGGACAGGGCGCAACTAATGAAAAACTGTTTTTT